This T cell receptor (beta chain) was identified during a study of blood T cell repertoires in COVID-19. Sequencing used immunoSEQ multiplex PCR; TCRdb keeps in-frame clones, though not all of them. This repertoire shows over 200,000 clones, approximately 79% found once; its top ten account for 5.1%. V was pared by 2 bases and J by 4 bases, with 11 bases of the junction left unmatched. Per the germline V gene, CDR1 is SGHRS and CDR2 is YFSETQ. CDR3 size: 18 residues. The material sequenced was peripheral blood. This clonotype was obtained from a human donor in a cohort sampled during active COVID-19. The rearrangement joins TRBV5-1 to TRBJ2-2; 10 bases agree with TRBD2. The CDR3 DNA is TGCGCCAGCAGCTTCGGCCAGCGGGAGGGCCTTGGCACCGGGGAGCTGTTTTTT. It specifies CASSFGQREGLGTGELFF.